This T cell receptor (beta chain) was profiled in a study of shared clonotypes between healthy human individuals. Using immunoSEQ multiplex PCR, the repertoire was profiled, and TCRdb retains in-frame clones only, with some absent. The table records about 2.3 million clones, 85% to 95% of them present only once. Germline V CDR1 and CDR2: ENHRY, SYGVKD. The germline V and J ends were trimmed by 3 bases and 4 bases, with 19 bases remaining between them. CDR3 length: 17 amino acids. Notes on this clone: Its cognate antigen is unknown.

Notes on the study in general: Naive CD4 clonotypes were shared across several donors at roughly 5%.

The rearrangement joins TRBV10-3 to TRBJ2-1; D is possibly TRBD1 or TRBD2 (5 bases each). Source material: naive CD4+ T cells from PBMCs. Subset indicated: CD45RA+ positively selected. The TCR originated in a man younger than 35 in good health. Some clones in this sample may be carry-over from other donors' samples. The CDR3 spells CAISEQLGPPQYNEQFF. As DNA, the CDR3 is TGTGCCATCAGTGAACAGTTGGGACCGCCCCAATACAATGAGCAGTTCTTC.